This T cell receptor (beta chain) was captured by sequencing in a study of blood T cell repertoires in COVID-19. Study context: Material from acute and convalescent COVID-19 was sourced from the United States, Italy and Spain. T cells, B-cell-depleted T cells, or PBMCs supplied cDNA or gDNA.

Per the original data handling: Reference gene primers were amplified, and this amplification served to estimate nucleated cell counts. Produced via immunoSEQ multiplex PCR; TCRdb's table is partial and in-frame only. The DNA was the basis for D and trimming; V, J and clone size are from that table. This table has around 140,000 clones, more than 70% appearing once. V lost 1 base to trimming and J lost 6 bases, with 15 bases between them. The CDR3 length is 15 residues. In germline, CDR1 is SGHDN, CDR2 FVKESK. The specimen sequenced was peripheral blood. The receptor was derived from a human donor in a cohort sampled during active COVID-19. The V call is TRBV14, the J call TRBJ1-1; D unresolved. CDR3 bases: TGTGCCAGCAGCCAAGCACCCACGTGGGGAGCTGAAGCTTTCTTT. Its translation: CASSQAPTWGAEAFF.